The 3 T cell receptor beta chains given below trace back to one sample, sequenced in a study of OX40 agonist ivuxolimab in advanced cancers. Generated by immunoSEQ multiplex PCR, the TCRdb table keeps only in-frame clones and is missing some. This repertoire shows 55,000 to 80,000 clones, around 87% found once; its top ten account for 1.1%. Specimen: CD4+ or CD8+ T cells sorted from blood, collected in a trial of the OX40 agonist ivuxolimab. The source of these receptors is an adult with an advanced solid tumor such as melanoma, head and neck, liver or kidney cancer.

The V gene is TRBV7-3, the J gene TRBJ2-1, with TRBD2 matching 8 bases. This CDR3 contains 16 residues. From germline, CDR1 is SGHTA and CDR2 FQGTGA. Trimming cost V 8 bases and J 4 bases; bases outside gene matches: 13. CDR3 residues: CASEPRVASGYNEQFF. The CDR3 DNA is TGTGCCAGCGAGCCCCGGGTTGCTAGCGGGTACAATGAGCAGTTCTTC.

The J gene is TRBJ1-3, the V gene TRBV10-3; D gene uncertain. Between the trimmed V and J ends, which lost 6 bases and 3 bases, there was a span of 6 bases. Germline CDR1 is ENHRY and CDR2 is SYGVKD. The CDR3 contains 12 residues. CDR3: CAISIGGNTIYF. The CDR3 DNA reads TGTGCCATCAGCATAGGTGGAAACACCATATATTTT.

The chain couples TRBV10-3 to TRBJ2-2, with D possibly TRBD1 on 6 matching bases. The CDR3 sequence is 13 residues long. Germline CDR1 and CDR2: ENHRY and SYGVKD. V lost 5 bases and J lost 6, with 10 bases in between. CDR3 residues: CAISQDSAGELFF. CDR3 DNA: TGTGCCATCAGTCAGGACAGTGCCGGGGAGCTGTTTTTT.